Listed below are T cell receptor beta chains from one sample, sequenced in a study of blood T cell repertoires in COVID-19. Clones were read by immunoSEQ multiplex PCR, and TCRdb kept only the in-frame ones, dropping some. Of more than 110,000 clones listed, about 82% are singletons. The sequencing sample was made of peripheral blood. The receptors derive from an elderly woman with active or convalescent COVID-19. The CDR3 runs from the conserved cysteine through the conserved F or W. D genes are given only for firm matches. Clone size is given for some rows only: seen once, a few or many times, or a class if the clone is expanded.

j_call	d_call	v_call	clone_size	cdr3_aa	cdr3_nt
TRBJ2-7	TRBD1	TRBV29-1	once	CSVWTGNYEQYF	TGCAGCGTGTGGACAGGGAACTACGAGCAGTACTTC
TRBJ2-5	.	TRBV28	.	CASSWEVRSETQYF	TGTGCCAGCAGCTGGGAGGTCAGGTCAGAGACCCAGTACTTC
TRBJ1-2	TRBD1	TRBV10-2	.	CASSEFGQEYGYTF	TGCGCCAGCAGTGAGTTCGGACAGGAATATGGCTACACCTTC
TRBJ2-1	.	TRBV19	.	CASSIGVGGQFF	TGTGCCAGTAGTATAGGAGTCGGGGGGCAGTTCTTC
TRBJ1-2	.	TRBV11-1	.	CASSSSDSYGYTF	TGTGCCAGCAGCTCATCGGACAGCTATGGCTACACCTTC
TRBJ2-1	.	TRBV7-3	.	CASSLMQGAGEQFF	TGTGCCAGCAGCTTGATGCAGGGCGCCGGTGAGCAGTTCTTC
TRBJ1-2	TRBD1	TRBV11-1	.	CASSRQGDGYTF	TGTGCCAGCAGCCGACAGGGTGATGGCTACACCTTC
TRBJ2-7	.	TRBV7-9	.	CASSPRAGDRNTVQYF	TGTGCCAGCAGCCCCCGGGCGGGAGACAGGAATACCGTGCAGTACTTC
TRBJ1-2	.	TRBV7-2	few	CASSPMGGTGYTF	TGTGCCAGCAGCCCCATGGGGGGAACGGGCTACACCTTC
TRBJ2-7	TRBD1	TRBV18	.	CASSPTGGYEQYF	TGTGCCAGCTCTCCGACAGGGGGGTACGAGCAGTACTTC
TRBJ1-6	TRBD1	TRBV19	.	CASSSRQGSSYNSPLHF	TGTGCCAGTAGTTCGAGACAGGGAAGCTCCTATAATTCACCCCTCCACTTT
TRBJ2-6	.	TRBV24-1	.	CATSDTNSGANVLTF	TGTGCCACCAGCGATACAAACTCTGGGGCCAACGTCCTGACTTTC
TRBJ1-1	.	TRBV6-5	.	CASSYSGRDNTEAFF	TGTGCCAGCAGTTACTCCGGCAGGGATAACACTGAAGCTTTCTTT
TRBJ1-1	.	TRBV5-1	.	CASSFTGTSFLTEAFF	TGCGCCAGCAGCTTTACAGGGACCTCGTTTCTCACTGAAGCTTTCTTT
TRBJ1-5	.	TRBV6-5	few	CASSFGRSNNQPQHF	TGTGCCAGCAGTTTCGGCCGGAGTAACAATCAGCCCCAGCATTTT
TRBJ1-1	.	TRBV30	.	CACATGNTEAFF	TGTGCCTGCGCCACAGGGAACACTGAAGCTTTCTTT
TRBJ1-2	.	TRBV16	.	CASSQSGGNYGYTF	TGTGCCAGCAGCCAATCGGGCGGGAACTATGGCTACACCTTC
TRBJ2-7	.	TRBV7-6	.	CASSLVPSDEQYF	TGTGCCAGCAGCTTAGTCCCCAGCGACGAGCAGTACTTC
TRBJ2-7	TRBD2	TRBV20-1	.	CSASGLAGSEQYF	TGCAGTGCTAGTGGACTAGCGGGCTCCGAGCAGTACTTC
TRBJ1-6	.	TRBV6-5	.	CASSFRNSPLHF	TGTGCCAGCAGTTTCAGGAATTCACCCCTCCACTTT
TRBJ1-2	.	TRBV29-1	few	CSVDETAYGYTF	TGCAGCGTTGATGAGACAGCCTATGGCTACACCTTC
TRBJ1-6	.	TRBV4-3	.	CASSQDQSYNSPLHF	TGCGCCAGCAGCCAAGATCAGTCCTATAATTCACCCCTCCACTTT
TRBJ1-5	TRBD1	TRBV12-3/TRBV12-4	.	CASSLTGDQPQHF	TGTGCCAGCAGCCTCACAGGGGATCAGCCCCAGCATTTT
TRBJ1-2	.	TRBV3-1/TRBV3-2	.	CASSQDPVNYGYTF	TGTGCCAGCAGCCAAGATCCGGTTAACTATGGCTACACCTTC
TRBJ1-5	.	TRBV5-1	.	CASSSGGMGQPQHF	TGCGCCAGCAGCTCTGGCGGGATGGGTCAGCCCCAGCATTTT
TRBJ2-2	.	TRBV5-1	.	CASSIQTGRDTGELFF	TGCGCCAGCAGCATACAAACCGGTCGGGACACCGGGGAGCTGTTTTTT
TRBJ2-7	TRBD1	TRBV6-5	.	CASRPDRDSIEQYF	TGTGCCAGCAGACCCGACAGGGACAGCATCGAGCAGTACTTC
TRBJ2-4	TRBD2	TRBV15	.	CATSRVLAGDIQYF	TGTGCCACCAGCAGAGTACTAGCGGGGGACATTCAGTACTTC
TRBJ2-7	TRBD1	TRBV5-6	once	CASSSTGVIDEQYF	TGTGCCAGCAGCTCGACAGGGGTTATCGACGAGCAGTACTTC
TRBJ2-1	.	TRBV10-1	.	CASSVQGYNEQFF	TGCGCCAGCAGTGTGCAGGGTTACAATGAGCAGTTCTTC
TRBJ1-2	.	TRBV18	.	CASSPSSGGYTF	TGTGCCAGCTCACCTTCCTCGGGTGGCTACACCTTC
TRBJ2-3	.	TRBV5-4	once	CASSLAGGADTQYF	TGTGCCAGCAGCTTGGCGGGGGGCGCAGATACGCAGTATTTT
TRBJ2-5	TRBD2	TRBV7-3	.	CASSLKGTTPWGQETQYF	TGTGCCAGCAGCTTAAAGGGGACTACGCCGTGGGGTCAAGAGACCCAGTACTTC
TRBJ1-4	.	TRBV4-1	.	CASSRLGLQEKLFF	TGCGCCAGCAGCCGACTAGGGCTACAGGAAAAACTGTTTTTT
TRBJ1-4	.	TRBV30	.	CAWARDLNEKLFF	TGTGCCTGGGCCCGAGACTTGAATGAAAAACTGTTTTTT
TRBJ2-3	TRBD2	TRBV3-1/TRBV3-2	.	CASSQGRRGGTDTQYF	TGTGCCAGCAGCCAAGGCCGGCGGGGGGGCACAGATACGCAGTATTTT
TRBJ1-1	.	TRBV28	.	CASRSLDTEAFF	TGTGCCAGCAGGAGTCTGGACACTGAAGCTTTCTTT